The present T cell receptor beta chain was sequenced within a study of T cell responses to AZD1222 COVID-19 vaccine. Study-wide points: Following two doses of AZD1222, Spike-specific TCR breadth and depth rose. Donors in the cohort were predominantly white British and more often female, and clonal diversity was possibly underestimated.

Data came from immunoSEQ multiplex PCR; TCRdb stores just in-frame clones and leaves some out. The table shows under 150,000 clones, with about 93% occurring only once. The CDR3 has 13 amino acids. V lost 1 base, J lost 5 bases, and 9 bases lay in between. The V gene's germline CDR1 is LNHDA and CDR2 SQIVND (reference sequence). About this clone: The antigen remains undetermined.

The chain combines TRBV19 with TRBJ2-7; D is perhaps TRBD1 (6 bases). The material was peripheral blood, obtained on day 0 of AZD1222 vaccination. The clonotype comes from an adult in good health. The CDR3 spells CASSIGTADEQYF. The DNA of the CDR3 is TGTGCCAGTAGTATAGGGACAGCGGACGAGCAGTACTTC.